The 29 T cell receptor beta chains below were found in one sample sequenced in a study of CD8+CD57+ T cells in acquired aplastic anemia. Genomic DNA was employed as the template in profiling TCR beta VDJ and CDR3. TCRdb independently ran MiXCR on the reads; one entry per CDR3 protein. Seen here are roughly 80,000 distinct CDR3 sequences, approximately 45% observed once, and the top ten hold about 66%. The specimen sequenced was sorted CD4+, CD8+, or CD8+CD57+ T cells (not recorded which) from PBMCs. Receptor source: a human donor in good health, serving as a control.

This clonotype turned up a few times. The chain joins TRBV3-1 to TRBJ2-7; D is unresolved. This CDR3 region has 15 residues. The V gene lost 1 base and the J gene lost 2 bases, with 12 bases spanning the gap. Germline V gene sequence: CDR1 LGHDT, CDR2 YNNKEL (reference sequence). In nucleotides, the CDR3 is TGTGCCAGCAGCCAAGTCAACTCCCGCACCTACGAGCAGTACTTC. Residues: CASSQVNSRTYEQYF.

This clonotype was seen at least ten times. V usage is TRBV20-1 and J usage is TRBJ1-2, with a possible D match to TRBD1 (6 bases). CDR1 and CDR2 (germline): DFQATT, SNEGSKA (reference sequence). The CDR3 totals 14 residues. Trimming took 0 bases from V and 7 from J, leaving 15 bases between them. This chain's CDR3 is CSAREEDRDVGYTF. CDR3 DNA: TGCAGTGCTAGAGAGGAGGACAGAGACGTTGGCTACACCTTC.

V and J are TRBV20-1 and TRBJ2-7, with D unresolved. The length of the CDR3 is 14 residues. Germline lookup yields CDR1 DFQATT and CDR2 SNEGSKA (reference sequence). Trimming shortened V by 6 bases and J by 3 bases, and 18 bases separated the two germline ends. The CDR3 DNA sequence: TGCAGTGCCATAGAGCGAAGGGTAGGCTACGAGCAGTACTTC. It codes for CSAIERRVGYEQYF.

This clonotype was found a few times. Its ends do not fully match the called genes, so a read error is possible. The chain carries TRBV29-1 and TRBJ2-4; maybe TRBD1 (6 bases). The CDR3 loop spans 11 amino acids. Germline CDR1 SQVTM, CDR2 ANQGSEA. DNA for the CDR3: TGTGGGGGCATAGCCAAAGACATTCAGTACTTC. Translating gives CGGIAKDIQYF.

This clonotype has ten or more counts. The rearrangement links TRBV9 to TRBJ2-7; D remains unclear. Trimming stripped 0 bases from V and 6 bases from J, with 16 bases between. The V gene's germline CDR1 is SGDLS and CDR2 YYNGEE. The CDR3 consists of 15 residues. CDR3 nucleotide sequence: TGTGCCAGCAGCGTAGGATCTCGAAGCTCCGGCGAGCAGTACTTC. Amino acids: CASSVGSRSSGEQYF. The full variable domain, its missing parts supplied by reference TRBV9 and TRBJ2-7, is DSGVTQTPKHLITATGQRVTLRCSPRSGDLSVYWYQQSLDQGLQFLIQYYNGEERAKGNILERFSAQQFPDLHSELNLSSLELGDSALYFCASSVGSRSSGEQYFGPGTRLTVT.

The chain links TRBV7-2 to TRBJ1-1; perhaps TRBD1 as D (6 bases). The V gene lost 5 bases and the J gene lost 11 bases, with 21 bases spanning the gap. The CDR3 length is 14 residues. From germline, CDR1 is SGHTA and CDR2 FQGNSA. CDR3 loop: CASSPTGGQLLAFF. The DNA of the CDR3 is TGTGCCAGCAGCCCCACGGGGGGGCAGTTATTGGCTTTCTTT.

This clonotype was found many times. V usage is TRBV11-2 and J usage is TRBJ2-3, with 12 positions matching TRBD2. The CDR3 has 16 residues. V dropped 5 bases and J dropped 6; count of bases not matched to a gene: 9. Germline V CDR1 and CDR2: SGHAT, FQNNGV. The CDR3 DNA reads as TGTGCCAGCAGCAACCCTGCCCTAGCGGGAGGGGATACGCAGTATTTT. This encodes CASSNPALAGGDTQYF.

A note on this clonotype: Mismatch with germline at one junction end may stem from a read error. This sequence joins TRBV7-9 and TRBJ1-5; a weak D match, TRBD1 (5 bases). The CDR3 totals 14 residues. Germline CDR1 reads SEHNR; CDR2 reads FQNEAQ (reference sequence). In nucleotides, the CDR3 is TGTGCCAGCAGCCCACCAGGGAGAAATCAGCCCCGGCATTTT. Translated: CASSPPGRNQPRHF.

The V gene is TRBV9, the J gene TRBJ2-3, with TRBD2 matching 9 bases. The J segment lost 2 bases and the V segment lost 0 bases, leaving 10 bases of the junction unmatched. In germline, CDR1 is SGDLS, CDR2 YYNGEE. CDR3 length equals 18 residues. CDR3 sequence reads: CASSVARLAESYTDTQYF. CDR3 DNA: TGTGCCAGCAGCGTAGCAAGACTAGCGGAGTCCTACACAGATACGCAGTATTTT.

On this clonotype itself: Being one base from a much bigger clone, this may be a read error. This chain uses TRBV20-1 with TRBJ2-2; 7 bases line up with TRBD1. The trim removed 1 base at V and 3 bases at J, leaving 11 bases unmatched. The CDR3 is 17 amino acids. Germline CDR1 and CDR2: DFQATT and SNEGSKA (reference sequence). The CDR3 coding sequence is TGCAGTGCTAGAGTCTTACAGGGGACACCGGACACCGGGGAGCTGTTTTTT. It specifies CSARVLQGTPDTGELFF.

The V call is TRBV5-8, the J call TRBJ1-1; TRBD1 might be the D (5 bases). Germline lookup yields CDR1 SGHTS and CDR2 YDEGEE. This CDR3 spans 12 amino acids. The V and J ends lost 1 base and 4 bases respectively, with 5 bases between them. CDR3 sequence: CASSLQGTEAFF. CDR3 sequence (DNA): TGTGCCAGCAGCTTGCAGGGCACTGAAGCTTTCTTT.

This clonotype was observed at least ten times. The rearrangement joins TRBV4-1 to TRBJ2-7; TRBD2 matches 7 bases. The CDR3 runs to 13 residues. Germline assignment: CDR1 MGHRA and CDR2 YSYEKL. Trimming cost V 3 bases and J 3 bases; bases outside gene matches: 2. The CDR3 here is CASSQGLHYEQYF. In DNA, the CDR3 is TGCGCCAGCAGCCAGGGACTACACTACGAGCAGTACTTC.

The V and J genes are TRBV24-1 and TRBJ1-2; TRBD1 might be the D (5 bases). The CDR3 is 13 amino acids. Looked up from germline, CDR1 is KGHDR and CDR2 is SFDVKD. The V and J ends lost 5 bases and 8 bases respectively, with 14 bases between them. The CDR3 bases are TGTGCCACCAGTGCTCCCCAGGGTACCGGCTACACCTTC. Its protein is CATSAPQGTGYTF.

This clonotype has at least ten counts. The chain carries TRBV7-9 and TRBJ2-7; tentatively, D is TRBD2 (7 bases). Trimming removed 5 bases from V and 2 bases from J, with 16 bases in between. Per germline, CDR1 SEHNR and CDR2 FQNEAQ (reference sequence). This CDR3 is built from 15 residues. The CDR3 DNA follows: TGTGCCAGCAGCATCCCGGGGGGCGATCCCTACGAGCAGTACTTC. Its translation: CASSIPGGDPYEQYF. The whole variable domain, filled in from reference TRBV7-9 and TRBJ2-7, reads DTGVSQNPRHKITKRGQNVTFRCDPISEHNRLYWYRQTLGQGPEFLTYFQNEAQLEKSRLLSDRFSAERPKGSFSTLEIQRTEQGDSAMYLCASSIPGGDPYEQYFGPGTRLTVT.

This clonotype has at least ten counts. The J gene is TRBJ2-7, the V gene TRBV10-3; D gene unclear. CDR3 size: 15 residues. The V end lost 3 bases, the J end lost 3 bases, and 15 bases lay between the germline ends. CDR1 is ENHRY, CDR2 SYGVKD, per germline. This chain's CDR3 is CAISEAVGVSYEQYF. The CDR3 DNA reads as TGTGCCATCAGTGAAGCTGTCGGTGTCAGCTACGAGCAGTACTTC.

The rearrangement uses TRBV29-1 and TRBJ1-2; 8 bases match TRBD1. The CDR3 spans 16 residues. The germline gives CDR1 SQVTM, CDR2 ANQGSEA. V lost 3 bases and J lost 0; bases outside the gene matches: 9. CDR3 sequence reads: CSVDRAGGPTNYGYTF. The CDR3 DNA reads TGCAGCGTTGATAGGGCAGGGGGCCCGACTAACTATGGCTACACCTTC.

The chain employs TRBV19 and TRBJ2-7; TRBD1 might be the D (5 bases). The CDR3 extends over 15 amino acids. Germline V gene data show CDR1 as LNHDA and CDR2 as SQIVND (reference sequence). Trimming left V 6 bases short and J 0 bases short, with 15 bases between. CDR3 protein: CASSPTAHYSYEQYF. Written as DNA, the CDR3 is TGTGCCAGTAGCCCGACAGCACACTACTCCTACGAGCAGTACTTC. Supplemented by reference TRBV19 and TRBJ2-7, the full variable domain reads DGGITQSPKYLFRKEGQNVTLSCEQNLNHDAMYWYRQDPGQGLRLIYYSQIVNDFQKGDIAEGYSVSREKKESFPLTVTSAQKNPTAFYLCASSPTAHYSYEQYFGPGTRLTVT.

The chain is built from TRBV29-1 and TRBJ2-7, with TRBD2 as a possible D gene (7 bases). This CDR3 is built from 13 residues. The germline V gene has CDR1 SQVTM and CDR2 ANQGSEA. The CDR3 region is CSGGAGGRYEQYF. CDR3 sequence (DNA): TGCAGTGGGGGGGCGGGCGGGAGATACGAGCAGTACTTC.

The V call is TRBV15, the J call TRBJ2-5; D call uncertain. Germline CDR1 and CDR2: LNHNV and YYDKDF (reference sequence). Trimming removed 0 bases at V and 5 bases at J, with 1 base between. CDR3 length equals 11 residues. CDR3: CATSRDETQYF. The CDR3 region has the DNA TGTGCCACCAGCAGAGACGAGACCCAGTACTTC.

This clonotype was seen at least ten times. The CDR3 DNA sequence: TGCGCCAGCAGTCTGACAGTAAACTATGGCTACACCTTC. Translated, it gives CASSLTVNYGYTF. V is TRBV10-2 and J is TRBJ1-2, with TRBD1 as a possible D gene (5 bases). CDR3 length equals 13 residues. V was clipped by 5 bases and J by 2 bases, with 9 bases between them. Germline loops: CDR1 WSHSY, CDR2 SAAADI.

The rearrangement links TRBV25-1 to TRBJ2-7; D uncertain. V dropped 4 bases and J dropped 6 bases, with 7 bases sitting between them. CDR1 and CDR2 (germline): MGHDK, SYGVNS. The CDR3 spans 11 residues. CDR3 DNA sequence: TGTGCCAGCAGTGCAGGAACCGAGCAGTACTTC. Protein sequence: CASSAGTEQYF.

This clonotype was observed many times. The rearrangement joins TRBV25-1 to TRBJ2-3; the match to TRBD2 covers 8 bases. The CDR3 length is 14 residues. Trimming took 11 bases from V and 4 from J; bases not matched to a gene: 11. Germline-derived CDR1 and CDR2 are MGHDK and SYGVNS. The CDR3 DNA follows: TGTGCCTGGAGTGATGCGGGAGGAGCAGATACGCAGTATTTT. The encoded protein is CAWSDAGGADTQYF.

This clonotype was observed many times. This chain joins TRBV12-3 or TRBV12-4 and TRBJ1-1; a weak D match, TRBD1 (6 bases). The CDR3 length is 13 residues. Trimming cost V 5 bases and J 4 bases, with 11 bases left between them. The CDR3, as DNA: TGTGCCAGCAGTACCGGACAGACCACTGAAGCTTTCTTT. Translating it yields CASSTGQTTEAFF.

CDR3 DNA sequence: TGTGCCATCAGTCAGGGGAGAGAGTCACCCCTCCACTTT. Protein sequence: CAISQGRESPLHF. The V and J genes are TRBV10-3 and TRBJ1-6; D is perhaps TRBD1 (6 bases). V lost 5 bases to trimming and J lost 10 bases, with 12 bases between them. Germline loops: CDR1 ENHRY, CDR2 SYGVKD. This CDR3 region has 13 residues.

The CDR3 here is CASTPGDLSYEQYF. CDR3 sequence (DNA): TGCGCCAGCACTCCGGGGGACCTTTCCTACGAGCAGTACTTC. The chain links TRBV10-1 to TRBJ2-7, with TRBD2 as a possible D gene (6 bases). This CDR3 is 14 amino acids long. V lost 7 bases, J lost 1 base, and 14 bases lay in between. Germline CDR1 reads WNHNN; CDR2 reads SYGVQD (reference sequence).

J is TRBJ2-1 and V is TRBV6-1; D unclear. The CDR3 is 13 amino acids. Trimming removed 1 base at V and 8 bases at J, with 9 bases between. CDR1 is MNHNS, CDR2 SASEGT, per germline. The DNA for the CDR3 is TGTGCCAGCAGTGAAGGCGGAGCCTATGAGCAGTTCTTC. It is translated as CASSEGGAYEQFF.

This clonotype has a count of ten or more. The chain employs TRBV2 and TRBJ2-7; tentative D call: TRBD1 (5 bases). Germline V CDR1 and CDR2: SNHLY, FYNNEI. V lost 6 bases and J lost 1, with 10 bases in between. This CDR3 spans 13 amino acids. The CDR3: CASRAGQSYEQYF. The CDR3 DNA follows: TGTGCCAGCAGAGCAGGGCAGTCCTACGAGCAGTACTTC.

This clonotype was found many times. A read error may account for a junction end that differs from germline. The rearrangement links TRBV7-9 to TRBJ1-2, with unresolved D. This CDR3 comprises 12 residues. The germline V gene has CDR1 SEHNR and CDR2 FQNEAQ (reference sequence). The CDR3 loop reads CASSLYKTSELF. For the CDR3, the DNA is TGTGCCAGCAGCTTATATAAAACGTCTGAACTCTTC.

The V call is TRBV28, the J call TRBJ2-7; D is unresolved. The CDR3 is 13 amino acids. Germline V gene data show CDR1 as MDHEN and CDR2 as SYDVKM. V dropped 5 bases and J dropped 2 bases, with 10 bases sitting between them. In nucleotides, the CDR3 is TGTGCCAGCAGTCCCCAGGTCACCTACGAGCAGTACTTC. Protein: CASSPQVTYEQYF.